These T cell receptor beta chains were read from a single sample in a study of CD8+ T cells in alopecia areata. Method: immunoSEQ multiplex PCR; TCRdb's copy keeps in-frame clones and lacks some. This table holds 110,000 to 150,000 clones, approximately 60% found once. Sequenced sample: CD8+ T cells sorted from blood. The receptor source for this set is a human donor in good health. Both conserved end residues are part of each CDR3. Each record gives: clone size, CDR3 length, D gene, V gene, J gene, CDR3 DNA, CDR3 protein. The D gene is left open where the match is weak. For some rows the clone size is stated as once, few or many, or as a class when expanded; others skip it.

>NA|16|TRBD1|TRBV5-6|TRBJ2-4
TGTGCCAGCAGCTCGGACGGGGACAGGGATCGGGACATTCAGTACTTC
CASSSDGDRDRDIQYF
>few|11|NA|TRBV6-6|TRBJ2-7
TGTGCCAGCAGTTCAACTAGCGAGCAGTACTTC
CASSSTSEQYF
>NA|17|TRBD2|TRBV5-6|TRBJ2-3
TGTGCCAGCAGCTTGGCTTTGCTAGCGGGATCTGCAGATACGCAGTATTTT
CASSLALLAGSADTQYF
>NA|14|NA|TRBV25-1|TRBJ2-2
TGTGCCAGCAGTGACCCAGTAATCACCGGGGAGCTGTTTTTT
CASSDPVITGELFF
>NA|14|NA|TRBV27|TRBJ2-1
TGTGCCAGCAGTTTAGGCAGGGAACGGGATGAGCAGTTCTTC
CASSLGRERDEQFF
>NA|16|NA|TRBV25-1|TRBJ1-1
TGTGCCAGCAGCTTGAGGGTCCTCTTGAGGGACACTGAAGCTTTCTTT
CASSLRVLLRDTEAFF
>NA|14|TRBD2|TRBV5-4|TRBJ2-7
TGTGCCAGCAGCGCCGGACTAGCGAACTACGAGCAGTACTTC
CASSAGLANYEQYF
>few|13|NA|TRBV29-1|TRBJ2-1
TGCAGCGGAAGCACTAGCTACGCTAATGAGCAGTTCTTC
CSGSTSYANEQFF
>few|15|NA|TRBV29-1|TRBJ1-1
TGCAGCGTTAAAGTAAGGGCGGCACGCAACACTGAAGCTTTCTTT
CSVKVRAARNTEAFF
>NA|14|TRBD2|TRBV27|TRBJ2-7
TGTGCCAGCAGTTTCCAGCGGGGAGGCTACGAGCAGTACTTC
CASSFQRGGYEQYF
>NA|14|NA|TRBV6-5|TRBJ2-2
TGTGCCAGCAGTTTAAGGGATCGCACCGGGGAGCTGTTTTTT
CASSLRDRTGELFF
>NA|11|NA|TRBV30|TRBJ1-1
TGTGCCTGGAGCCGGCCAAGGGAAGCTTTCTTT
CAWSRPREAFF
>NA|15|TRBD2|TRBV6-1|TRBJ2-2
TGTGCCAGCAGTCCCGGGGGGAGCGGCACCGGGGAGCTGTTTTTT
CASSPGGSGTGELFF
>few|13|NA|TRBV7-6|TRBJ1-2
TGTGCCAGCGAGCCCGGAGAGTACGGGGGCTACACCTTC
CASEPGEYGGYTF
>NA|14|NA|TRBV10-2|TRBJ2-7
TGCGCCAGCACCTTTCGGTTAAAATGGGGCGAGCAGTACTTC
CASTFRLKWGEQYF
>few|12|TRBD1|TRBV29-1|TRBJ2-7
TGCAGCGTTGTGGGACAGGAGGGCGAGCAGTACTTC
CSVVGQEGEQYF
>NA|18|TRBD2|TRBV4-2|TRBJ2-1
TGTGCCAGCAGCCATGTTCACGTAGCGGGAAGCTCCTACAATGAGCAGTTCTTC
CASSHVHVAGSSYNEQFF
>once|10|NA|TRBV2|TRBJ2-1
TGTGCCAGCAAAGGCTATGAGCAGTTCTTC
CASKGYEQFF
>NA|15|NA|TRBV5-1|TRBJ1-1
TGCGCCAGCAGCTTGGAAGCAGGTATGAACACTGAAGCTTTCTTT
CASSLEAGMNTEAFF